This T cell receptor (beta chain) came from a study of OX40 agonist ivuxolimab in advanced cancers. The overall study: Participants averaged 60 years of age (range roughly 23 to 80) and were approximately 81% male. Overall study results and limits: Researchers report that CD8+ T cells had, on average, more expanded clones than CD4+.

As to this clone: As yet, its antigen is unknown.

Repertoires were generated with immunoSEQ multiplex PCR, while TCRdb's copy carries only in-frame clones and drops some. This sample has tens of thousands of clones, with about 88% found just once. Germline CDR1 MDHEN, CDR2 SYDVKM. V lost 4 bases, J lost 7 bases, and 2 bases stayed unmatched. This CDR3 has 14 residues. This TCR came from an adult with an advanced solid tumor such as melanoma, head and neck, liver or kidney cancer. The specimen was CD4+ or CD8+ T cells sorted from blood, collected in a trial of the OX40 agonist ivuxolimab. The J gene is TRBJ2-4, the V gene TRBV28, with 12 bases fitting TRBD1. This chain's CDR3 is CASSSGTGGNIQYF. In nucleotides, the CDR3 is TGTGCCAGCAGTTCCGGGACAGGGGGCAACATTCAGTACTTC.